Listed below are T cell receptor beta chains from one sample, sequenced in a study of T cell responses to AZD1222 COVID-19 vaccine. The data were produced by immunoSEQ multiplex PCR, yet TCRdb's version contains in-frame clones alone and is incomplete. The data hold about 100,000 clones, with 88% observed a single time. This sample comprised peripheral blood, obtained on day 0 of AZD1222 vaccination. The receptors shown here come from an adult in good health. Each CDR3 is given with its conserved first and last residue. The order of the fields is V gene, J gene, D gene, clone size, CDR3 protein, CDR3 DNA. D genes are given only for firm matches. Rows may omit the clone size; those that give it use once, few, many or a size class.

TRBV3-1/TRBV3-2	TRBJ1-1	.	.	CASSQESAGGAFF	TGTGCCAGCAGCCAGGAGTCAGCTGGCGGAGCTTTCTTT
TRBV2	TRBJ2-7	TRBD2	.	CASRKSGLAGAGSYEQYF	TGTGCCAGCAGAAAGTCGGGACTAGCGGGAGCCGGCTCCTACGAGCAGTACTTC
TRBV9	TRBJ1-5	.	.	CASSVGGGGRQPQHF	TGTGCCAGCAGCGTAGGAGGTGGGGGCCGACAGCCCCAGCATTTT
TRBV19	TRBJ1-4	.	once	CASSIQQGLNEKLFF	TGTGCCAGTAGCATTCAACAGGGTCTTAATGAAAAACTGTTTTTT
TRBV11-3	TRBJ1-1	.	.	CASSLDGRGAEAFF	TGTGCCAGCAGCTTAGACGGGAGGGGGGCTGAAGCTTTCTTT
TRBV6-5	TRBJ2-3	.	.	CASRQSQAATDTQYF	TGTGCCAGCCGACAGTCACAGGCGGCCACAGATACGCAGTATTTT
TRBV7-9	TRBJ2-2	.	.	CASSFLTGYGNTGELFF	TGTGCCAGCAGCTTCCTAACAGGGTATGGAAACACCGGGGAGCTGTTTTTT
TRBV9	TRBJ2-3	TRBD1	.	CASSVGPRDRGTDTQYF	TGTGCCAGCAGCGTCGGTCCCCGGGACAGGGGCACAGATACGCAGTATTTT
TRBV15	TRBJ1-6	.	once	CATSRDPRVKDSPLHF	TGTGCCACCAGCAGAGATCCACGGGTTAAGGATTCACCCCTCCACTTT
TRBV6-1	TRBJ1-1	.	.	CASSEGAGGESGEAFF	TGTGCCAGCAGTGAAGGTGCCGGCGGGGAGTCGGGTGAAGCTTTCTTT
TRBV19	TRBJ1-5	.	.	CASSILTGNQPQHF	TGTGCCAGTAGTATCCTGACAGGCAATCAGCCCCAGCATTTT
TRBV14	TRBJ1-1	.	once	CASSWSMNTEAFF	TGTGCCAGCAGCTGGTCGATGAACACTGAAGCTTTCTTT
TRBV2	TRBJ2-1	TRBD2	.	CATVAGGDNEQFF	TGTGCCACCGTAGCGGGAGGGGACAATGAGCAGTTCTTC
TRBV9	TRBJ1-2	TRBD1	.	CASSVGTGLSYGYTF	TGTGCCAGCAGCGTCGGGACAGGGCTCAGCTATGGCTACACCTTC
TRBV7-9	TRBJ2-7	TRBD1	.	CASSLAVGQSSYEQYF	TGTGCCAGCAGCTTAGCGGTGGGACAGAGCAGCTACGAGCAGTACTTC